Given below is one T cell receptor beta chain in context. As yet, its antigen is unknown. Isolated RNA was reverse transcribed in full, so expressed TCRB transcripts were sequenced. Naive, central memory and regulatory T cell samples yielded roughly 3.5 million reads on average. TCRdb's table, derived via immunoSEQ multiplex PCR, lists solely in-frame clones and lacks some. Among about 650,000 clones, around 12% were seen once, and the ten largest hold roughly 0.12%. The source of the sample is a study of beta chain features in type 1 diabetes. Germline CDR1 is SNHLY and CDR2 is FYNNEI. The CDR3 is 12 amino acids. V was shortened by 4 bases and J by 8 bases, with 11 bases between the two germline ends. Study-wide results and limits: Insertions were fewer and deletions more numerous at VDJ junctions in type 1 diabetes patients. The cDNA sequencing approach could over-represent high-TCR-expressing cells. Among patients with Type 1 diabetes, TCRB CDR3s were moderately but significantly shorter in every one of the four CD4+ subsets.

All of the sorted populations showed purity greater than 95%. This TCR was recovered from a man in his thirties or forties with type 1 diabetes. The sequenced sample was naive CD4+ T cells from blood. The gene calls are TRBV2 and TRBJ1-2, with D unresolved. The CDR3 DNA reads as TGTGCCAGCAGTGTCCCGATCCCCGGCTACACCTTC. Its translation: CASSVPIPGYTF.